Presented here are 27 T cell receptor beta chains from one specimen sequenced in a study of regulatory T cells in long-lasting Graves disease. iRepertoire HTBI primers and Arm-PCR of CDR3 regions built TCR beta libraries. One entry per CDR3 protein, called by TCRdb with MiXCR from the multiplex PCR reads. The repertoire holds about 440,000 distinct CDR3 sequences, with just under 15% as singletons. Regarding time point: newly diagnosed GD, antithyroid drugs for less than 3 months. From RNA extracted from PBMCs, the TCR library was made. Separately, the same data were catalogued under a study of T cells in Graves' hyperthyroidism and ophthalmopathy.

The specimen was peripheral blood mononuclear cells (PBMCs), collected at new diagnosis, from a patient treated with antithyroid drugs. Receptor source: a young woman with Graves disease.

Ten or more counts support this clonotype. The chain uses TRBV27 and TRBJ2-7, with D hard to call. Looked up from germline, CDR1 is MNHEY and CDR2 is SMNVEV (reference sequence). The CDR3 extends over 12 amino acids. Trimming left V 8 bases short and J 4 bases short, with 12 bases between. The CDR3 DNA follows: TGTGCCAGCCGCGCCTCTCGATACGAGCAGTACTTC. Translated, it gives CASRASRYEQYF.

This clonotype was observed a few times. The J gene is TRBJ1-2, the V gene TRBV29-1; maybe TRBD1 (5 bases). V was clipped by 4 bases and J by 5 bases, with 17 bases between them. The CDR3 has 14 residues. CDR1 is SQVTM and CDR2 is ANQGSEA in the germline V gene. CDR3 protein: CSVVQDGGAYGYTF. The CDR3 DNA reads as TGCAGCGTTGTTCAGGACGGAGGGGCGTATGGCTACACCTTC.

This clonotype showed up many times. The genes are TRBV30 and TRBJ1-1; D ambiguous. Trimming pared 1 base from V and 3 bases from J, leaving 15 bases between. The CDR3 loop spans 15 amino acids. CDR1 and CDR2 (germline): GTSNPN, SVGIG (reference sequence). In DNA, the CDR3 is TGTGCCTGGAGTGGGAAATACTTGGAGGACACTGAAGCTTTCTTT. Amino acid sequence: CAWSGKYLEDTEAFF.

V usage is TRBV20-1 and J usage is TRBJ1-5, with no clear D. Trimming left V 0 bases short and J 7 bases short, with 13 bases between. The V gene's germline CDR1 is DFQATT and CDR2 SNEGSKA (reference sequence). This CDR3 has 14 residues. The DNA for the CDR3 is TGCAGTGCTAGAGATTATACCAAACCCCAGCCCCAGCATTTT. Translated, it gives CSARDYTKPQPQHF.

This clonotype was seen a handful of times. The J gene is TRBJ2-1, the V gene TRBV6-1, with 15 bases fitting TRBD2. Germline V gene data show CDR1 as MNHNS and CDR2 as SASEGT. With V trimmed by 6 bases and J by 1 base, 4 bases remained unmatched. The CDR3 sequence is 17 residues long. DNA for the CDR3: TGTGCCAGCAGGCGGACTAGCGGGAGGGGTTCCTACAATGAGCAGTTCTTC. This codes for CASRRTSGRGSYNEQFF.

This clonotype appeared a few times. V and J are TRBV29-1 and TRBJ2-5; no clear D gene. The J call may be faulty, since TRBJ2-1 better matches the DNA end. Looked up from germline, CDR1 is SQVTM and CDR2 is ANQGSEA. This CDR3 comprises 13 residues. The CDR3 loop is CSGNYDPNNEQFF. The CDR3 DNA reads as TGCAGCGGAAACTACGACCCGAACAATGAGCAGTTCTTC.

This clonotype appeared a few times. The J gene is TRBJ2-2, the V gene TRBV11-2; either TRBD1 or TRBD2 may fit D (5 bases each). CDR1 and CDR2 from the germline V gene are SGHAT and FQNNGV. The CDR3 has 15 residues. V lost 8 bases, J lost 2 bases, and 15 bases lay in between. CDR3 nucleotides: TGTGCCAGCCCCCAAGTGAGGGGAAACACCGGGGAGCTGTTTTTT. This sequence encodes CASPQVRGNTGELFF.

This clonotype was seen at least ten times. CDR3 bases: TGTGCCACCAGTGGTAGGGGGACTAGCGGACCTCAAGAGACCCAGTACTTC. This gives the protein CATSGRGTSGPQETQYF. This chain connects TRBV24-1 to TRBJ2-5; 11 bases align to TRBD2. The V and J ends lost 5 bases and 2 bases, in that order; junction bases with no gene match: 9. The CDR3 length is 17 residues. CDR1 KGHDR and CDR2 SFDVKD come from the germline V gene.

For the CDR3, the DNA is TGCGCCAGCAGCACGGACACCTTCTCCTACGAGCAGTACTTC. It is translated as CASSTDTFSYEQYF. The chain couples TRBV5-1 to TRBJ2-7; D may be TRBD1 (5 bases). CDR1 is SGHRS, CDR2 YFSETQ, per germline. V lost 4 bases and J lost 0, with 11 bases in between. The CDR3 is 14 amino acids.

The V and J genes are TRBV5-1 and TRBJ2-7, with a tentative D call TRBD1 (5 bases). CDR3 size: 17 residues. Germline V gene sequence: CDR1 SGHRS, CDR2 YFSETQ. Trimming took off 4 bases at V and 4 bases at J, with 24 bases between the two ends. The CDR3 sequence: CASSQVPGGSGNYEQYF. CDR3 DNA: TGCGCCAGCAGCCAGGTCCCGGGCGGCTCAGGGAATTACGAGCAGTACTTC.

This clonotype came up a few times. This chain links TRBV30 with TRBJ2-7; D is unresolved. The V gene's germline CDR1 is GTSNPN and CDR2 SVGIG (reference sequence). CDR3 size: 12 residues. The ends were cut back, 4 bases at V and 7 bases at J, with 14 bases in the middle. CDR3 nucleotide sequence: TGTGCCTGGACTCTAAATTTGGGGGAGCAGTACTTC. Translated, it gives CAWTLNLGEQYF.

This clonotype was detected many times. The chain uses TRBV5-6 and TRBJ2-7; the match to TRBD1 covers 7 bases. Germline V gene data show CDR1 as SGHDT and CDR2 as YYEEEE. The CDR3 contains 14 residues. V trimming: 3 bases; J trimming: 2 bases; junction bases outside the gene matches: 5. The CDR3 loop reads CASSWTTGPYEQYF. The CDR3 DNA reads TGTGCCAGCAGCTGGACGACAGGGCCCTACGAGCAGTACTTC.

This clonotype was observed a handful of times. The chain carries TRBV11-2 and TRBJ2-5; 7 nucleotides line up with TRBD1. V dropped 5 bases and J dropped 5; count of bases not matched to a gene: 14. The germline gives CDR1 SGHAT, CDR2 FQNNGV. CDR3 size: 16 residues. CDR3: CASSATGTVTRETQYF. Here the CDR3 DNA reads TGTGCCAGCAGCGCTACTGGGACAGTCACCAGGGAGACCCAGTACTTC.

In its sample, this clonotype was seen a few times. This chain connects TRBV2 to TRBJ2-3, with D possibly matching TRBD1 (6 bases). CDR1 and CDR2 (germline): SNHLY, FYNNEI. CDR3 size: 15 residues. V lost 2 bases and J lost 1, with 10 bases in between. DNA for the CDR3: TGTGCCAGCAGTGAACAGGGGCCCGGCACAGATACGCAGTATTTT. It specifies CASSEQGPGTDTQYF.

Ten or more counts support this clonotype. CDR3 protein: CASSLGTPGANVLTF. CDR3 nucleotides: TGTGCCAGCAGCCTCGGGACTCCTGGGGCCAACGTCCTGACTTTC. The genes are TRBV12-3 or TRBV12-4 and TRBJ2-6; possibly TRBD2 for D (6 bases). The CDR3 sequence is 15 residues long. Trimming cost V 6 bases and J 2 bases, with 11 bases left between them.

A remark on this clonotype: This sequence may be a read error, since a much larger clone differs from it by one base. The rearrangement uses TRBV4-2 and TRBJ2-1; D not resolved. The CDR3 is 12 amino acids. Trimming left V 1 base short and J 6 bases short, with 4 bases between. Per the germline V gene, CDR1 is LGHNA and CDR2 is YNFKEQ. The CDR3 loop reads CASSQALNEQFF. CDR3 in DNA: TGTGCCAGCAGCCAAGCCCTCAATGAGCAGTTCTTC.

This chain uses TRBV19 with TRBJ2-1; D is uncertain. Germline loops: CDR1 LNHDA, CDR2 SQIVND (reference sequence). V lost 7 bases and J 6 bases, leaving 7 bases between the germline ends. This CDR3 region has 11 residues. CDR3 nucleotide sequence: TGTGCCAGTACTTACATCAATGAGCAGTTCTTC. Translation gives CASTYINEQFF.

This clonotype appeared many times. This chain joins TRBV11-2 and TRBJ1-1, with D perhaps matching TRBD1 (6 bases). The CDR3 consists of 16 residues. Germline CDR1 is SGHAT and CDR2 is FQNNGV. V lost 6 bases to trimming and J lost 0 bases, with 17 bases between them. CDR3 protein: CASRHTGGRLNTEAFF. CDR3 DNA: TGTGCCAGCAGACACACCGGGGGCAGGCTGAACACTGAAGCTTTCTTT.

This clonotype came up many times. One end of the junction fails to match germline, which may point to a read error. The chain has TRBV5-1 and TRBJ1-1; D call uncertain. Per the germline V gene, CDR1 is SGHRS and CDR2 is YFSETQ. The CDR3 runs to 14 residues. CDR3 in amino acids: CASSLAAMNTEAFF. The CDR3, as DNA: TGTGCCAGCAGCTTGGCGGCCATGAACACTGAAGCTTTCTTT.

This clonotype was observed many times. The chain recombines TRBV20-1 with TRBJ2-7; 9 nucleotides align to TRBD2. V lost 3 bases and J lost 0; bases outside the gene matches: 3. Germline lookup yields CDR1 DFQATT and CDR2 SNEGSKA (reference sequence). The CDR3 totals 14 residues. The CDR3 sequence: CSASGTSSSYEQYF. The DNA for the CDR3 is TGCAGTGCTAGTGGGACTAGCTCCTCCTACGAGCAGTACTTC.

This clonotype was detected many times. The chain couples TRBV28 to TRBJ2-7; 7 bases are a match to TRBD2. V shed 8 bases, J shed 3 bases, and the junction held 4 bases outside the gene matches. The CDR3 sequence is 12 residues long. Per germline, CDR1 MDHEN and CDR2 SYDVKM. The CDR3 reads CASGRGFYEQYF. The CDR3 coding sequence is TGTGCCAGCGGGCGGGGGTTCTACGAGCAGTACTTC.

This clonotype has just a few counts. The chain combines TRBV29-1 with TRBJ2-1; 7 positions agree with TRBD2. The germline V gene has CDR1 SQVTM and CDR2 ANQGSEA. The V gene end was trimmed by 7 bases and the J gene end by 0 bases; junction bases not matched to a gene: 6. The CDR3 contains 14 residues. Written as DNA, the CDR3 is TGCAGCGCTGGTGGCGGGGGCTCCTACAATGAGCAGTTCTTC. Encoded protein: CSAGGGGSYNEQFF.

Many counts were recorded for this clonotype. The chain links TRBV20-1 to TRBJ2-3, with 10 positions matching TRBD2. The CDR3 loop spans 15 amino acids. Germline CDR1 reads DFQATT; CDR2 reads SNEGSKA (reference sequence). The junction had 4 bases not matched to a gene; V was cut back by 4 bases and J by 0 bases. For the CDR3, the DNA is TGCAGTGCTAAGGGACTAGCGCATAGCACAGATACGCAGTATTTT. The encoded protein is CSAKGLAHSTDTQYF.

Ten or more counts support this clonotype. J is TRBJ2-1 and V is TRBV24-1; possibly TRBD2 for D (5 bases). This CDR3 is built from 13 residues. V dropped 1 base and J dropped 11 bases, with 11 bases sitting between them. The germline CDR1 and CDR2 sequences are KGHDR and SFDVKD. DNA for the CDR3: TGTGCCACCAGTGATTTCGTCGCTAGCCAGCAGTTCTTC. Translated, it gives CATSDFVASQQFF.

This clonotype came up once. J is TRBJ1-1 and V is TRBV19; the D gene is possibly TRBD1 (6 bases). Germline CDR1 is LNHDA and CDR2 is SQIVND (reference sequence). Trimming shortened V by 1 base and J by 6 bases, and 9 bases separated the two germline ends. The CDR3 sequence is 13 residues long. CDR3 amino acids: CASSIAGAPEAFF. In DNA, the CDR3 is TGTGCCAGTAGTATAGCGGGGGCGCCTGAAGCTTTCTTT.

This clonotype has at least ten counts. The chain employs TRBV11-2 and TRBJ1-1; perhaps TRBD1 as D (5 bases). Trimming shortened V by 5 bases and J by 4 bases, and 17 bases separated the two germline ends. Germline CDR1 SGHAT, CDR2 FQNNGV. The CDR3 runs to 15 residues. CDR3 loop: CASSLRPTGPTEAFF. CDR3 DNA sequence: TGTGCCAGCAGCCTACGCCCAACAGGACCCACTGAAGCTTTCTTT.

The table lists this clonotype with many counts. The chain couples TRBV12-3 or TRBV12-4 to TRBJ2-1; D is uncertain. Between the trimmed V and J ends, which lost 1 base and 0 bases, there was a span of 13 bases. CDR3 size: 17 residues. The DNA of the CDR3 is TGTGCCAGCAGTTTAGAGGTGGCGGACCCCTCCTACAATGAGCAGTTCTTC. Protein product: CASSLEVADPSYNEQFF.